These 24 T cell receptor beta chains came from one sample sequenced in a study of shared clonotypes between healthy human individuals. Profiling relied on immunoSEQ multiplex PCR, and the TCRdb table lists in-frame clones only, not all of them. The sample lists over 2 million clones, 85% to 95% seen once, with 0.13% in the top ten. Sequenced material: naive CD4+ T cells sorted from blood. Subset in this sample: CD45RA+ positively selected. These receptors originate from a man between 18 and 35 years old in good health.

The genes are TRBV7-9 and TRBJ1-3; the D is unclear. Per germline, CDR1 SEHNR and CDR2 FQNEAQ (reference sequence). CDR3 length: 16 residues. V lost 1 base, J lost 0 bases, and 10 bases lay in between. The CDR3 DNA sequence: TGTGCCAGCAGCTTAGATCCCCTTCTCTCTGGAAACACCATATATTTT. This sequence encodes CASSLDPLLSGNTIYF.

This chain joins TRBV7-2 and TRBJ2-7; 10 bases fit TRBD2. J lost 5 bases, V lost 3 bases, and 1 base had no gene match. This CDR3 has 13 amino acids. Germline CDR1 and CDR2: SGHTA and FQGNSA. The CDR3 region is CASSFSGRHEQYF. Written as DNA, the CDR3 is TGTGCCAGCAGCTTTAGCGGGAGGCACGAGCAGTACTTC.

The V and J genes are TRBV7-2 and TRBJ1-1; D gene unclear. This CDR3 is built from 15 residues. The germline V gene has CDR1 SGHTA and CDR2 FQGNSA. V lost 3 bases to trimming and J lost 6 bases, with 17 bases between them. The CDR3 region is CASSFTHERTAEAFF. CDR3 bases: TGTGCCAGCAGCTTCACTCACGAGAGAACAGCTGAAGCTTTCTTT.

The genes are TRBV6-4 and TRBJ2-3; TRBD2 is a possible D gene (5 bases). Germline CDR1 and CDR2: MRHNA and SNTAGT. With 3 bases removed from V and 4 bases from J, the gap between germline ends came to 14 bases. CDR3 length: 15 residues. This CDR3 is CASSEQEGGPDTQYF. The CDR3 coding sequence is TGTGCCAGCAGTGAACAAGAAGGAGGTCCAGATACGCAGTATTTT.

This clone was seen just once. J is TRBJ2-3 and V is TRBV5-1, with 16 bases lining up with TRBD2. Looked up from germline, CDR1 is SGHRS and CDR2 is YFSETQ. The CDR3 is 18 amino acids. The V and J ends lost 3 bases and 0 bases, in that order; junction bases with no gene match: 4. The chain's CDR3 is CASSSGTSGRASTDTQYF. The CDR3 region has the DNA TGCGCCAGCAGCTCCGGGACTAGCGGGAGGGCTAGCACAGATACGCAGTATTTT.

The CDR3, as DNA: TGTGCCAGCAGCTTGGAATCCGGGAACACTGAAGCTTTCTTT. Its protein is CASSLESGNTEAFF. The V gene is TRBV5-4, the J gene TRBJ1-1, with no clear D. The CDR3 is 14 residues long. The germline V and J ends were trimmed by 0 bases and 1 base, with 7 bases remaining between them. The V gene's germline CDR1 is SGHNT and CDR2 YYREEE (reference sequence). The full variable domain, with the rest looked up from reference TRBV5-4 and TRBJ1-1, is ETGVTQSPTHLIKTRGQQVTLRCSSQSGHNTVSWYQQALGQGPQFIFQYYREEENGRGNFPPRFSGLQFPNYSSELNVNALELDDSALYLCASSLESGNTEAFFGQGTRLTVV.

DNA for the CDR3: TGTGCCAGCAGTGAAGCGAGAAGGGGAAGGGGCTACACCTTC. The encoded protein is CASSEARRGRGYTF. The chain uses TRBV2 and TRBJ1-2, with D possibly matching TRBD1 (5 bases). V was cut by 0 bases and J by 8 bases, with 13 bases left in between. The germline CDR1 and CDR2 sequences are SNHLY and FYNNEI. This CDR3 is 14 amino acids long.

The chain uses TRBV2 and TRBJ2-2, with a weak D call TRBD1 (6 bases). The germline V gene has CDR1 SNHLY and CDR2 FYNNEI. The CDR3 loop spans 14 amino acids. Trimming stripped 6 bases from V and 7 bases from J, with 15 bases between. The CDR3 protein is CASREGVLIGELFF. CDR3 DNA: TGTGCCAGCAGAGAGGGGGTACTGATCGGGGAGCTGTTTTTT.

The chain couples TRBV11-3 to TRBJ2-1; the D call may be TRBD1 or TRBD2 (5 bases each). Between the trimmed V and J ends, which lost 5 bases and 0 bases, there was a span of 14 bases. This CDR3 comprises 16 residues. Germline assignment: CDR1 SGHNT and CDR2 YENEEA. The CDR3 DNA is TGTGCCAGCAGCCCTACCGGGACCAGCTCCTACAATGAGCAGTTCTTC. Translating gives CASSPTGTSSYNEQFF. The full variable domain, with the rest looked up from reference TRBV11-3 and TRBJ2-1, is EAGVVQSPRYKIIEKKQPVAFWCNPISGHNTLYWYLQNLGQGPELLIRYENEEAVDDSQLPKDRFSAERLKGVDSTLKIQPAELGDSAVYLCASSPTGTSSYNEQFFGPGTRLTVL.

The CDR3 spells CASSPTQARSTDTQYF. CDR3 in DNA: TGTGCCAGCTCACCAACCCAGGCAAGGAGCACAGATACGCAGTATTTT. V gene TRBV18 combines with J gene TRBJ2-3; unclear D gene. V lost 2 bases, J lost 0 bases, and 12 bases lay in between. The length of the CDR3 is 16 residues. Germline lookup yields CDR1 KGHSH and CDR2 LQKENI. The full variable domain, in which reference TRBV18 and TRBJ2-3 provide the parts outside the CDR3, is NAGVMQNPRHLVRRRGQEARLRCSPMKGHSHVYWYRQLPEEGLKFMVYLQKENIIDESGMPKERFSAEFPKEGPSILRIQQVVRGDSAAYFCASSPTQARSTDTQYFGPGTRLTVL.

V gene TRBV10-1 combines with J gene TRBJ1-1; D call uncertain. V was cut by 11 bases and J by 8 bases, with 18 bases left in between. The CDR3 sequence is 12 residues long. Germline V CDR1 and CDR2: WNHNN, SYGVQD (reference sequence). In DNA form, the CDR3 reads TGCGCCTACTGGGGTCCCGGCGGCGAAGCTTTCTTT. Amino acids: CAYWGPGGEAFF.

The V and J genes are TRBV2 and TRBJ2-7; 7 bases fit TRBD2. The CDR3 loop spans 15 amino acids. Losses at the gene ends were 6 bases for V and 2 bases for J; bases not matched to a gene: 10. Per the germline V gene, CDR1 is SNHLY and CDR2 is FYNNEI. The CDR3 DNA follows: TGTGCCAGCAGCGAGGGAGGGGTAGCAGCCTACGAGCAGTACTTC. Encoded protein: CASSEGGVAAYEQYF.

This clone was picked up one time. The V call is TRBV14, the J call TRBJ2-6; no firm D call. The length of the CDR3 is 14 residues. Germline-derived CDR1 and CDR2 are SGHDN and FVKESK. With 5 bases removed from V and 4 bases from J, the gap between germline ends came to 9 bases. The CDR3: CASSKPGGANVLTF. Written as DNA, the CDR3 is TGTGCCAGCAGCAAACCTGGAGGGGCCAACGTCCTGACTTTC. Drawing the rest from reference TRBV14 and TRBJ2-6, the complete variable domain is EAGVTQFPSHSVIEKGQTVTLRCDPISGHDNLYWYRRVMGKEIKFLLHFVKESKQDESGMPNNRFLAERTGGTYSTLKVQPAELEDSGVYFCASSKPGGANVLTFGAGSRLTVL.

This clone was seen at least ten times. The rearrangement joins TRBV27 to TRBJ2-2; possibly TRBD1 for D (5 bases). The CDR3 runs 15 residues. The germline V and J ends were trimmed by 7 bases and 1 base, with 13 bases remaining between them. Looked up from germline, CDR1 is MNHEY and CDR2 is SMNVEV (reference sequence). This chain's CDR3 is CASNSGAVNTGELFF. Here the CDR3 DNA reads TGTGCCAGCAATAGTGGGGCAGTGAACACCGGGGAGCTGTTTTTT.

CDR3 in DNA: TGTGCCACCAGCAGAGAATTTTTCTACGAGCAGTACTTC. Amino acids: CATSREFFYEQYF. The V gene is TRBV15, the J gene TRBJ2-7; no definite D call. This CDR3 contains 13 residues. Between the trimmed V and J ends, which lost 0 bases and 3 bases, there was a span of 6 bases. CDR1 is LNHNV and CDR2 is YYDKDF in the germline V gene (reference sequence). Full variable domain (missing parts from reference TRBV15 and TRBJ2-7): DAMVIQNPRYQVTQFGKPVTLSCSQTLNHNVMYWYQQKSSQAPKLLFHYYDKDFNNEADTPDNFQSRRPNTSFCFLDIRSPGLGDTAMYLCATSREFFYEQYFGPGTRLTVT.

V is TRBV7-2 and J is TRBJ2-7, with D perhaps matching TRBD2 (5 bases). This CDR3 is built from 14 residues. The germline CDR1 and CDR2 sequences are SGHTA and FQGNSA. V was cut by 5 bases and J by 6 bases, with 17 bases left in between. The CDR3 region has the DNA TGTGCCAGCAGCGCGGAACTGGCCCGGGGCGAGCAGTACTTC. This sequence encodes CASSAELARGEQYF.

The chain links TRBV29-1 to TRBJ2-2; 7 bases agree with TRBD1. CDR3 length: 13 amino acids. After removal of 6 bases from V and 5 bases from J, the junction contained 6 bases not matched to a gene. The V gene's germline CDR1 is SQVTM and CDR2 ANQGSEA. The CDR3 sequence: CSVRQGGTGELFF. The CDR3 DNA follows: TGCAGCGTCCGACAGGGTGGGACCGGGGAGCTGTTTTTT.

Comment on this clone: This specimen includes other DNA sequences encoding the same CDR3. The chain combines TRBV18 with TRBJ1-6; no clear D gene. The CDR3 totals 14 residues. The germline V gene has CDR1 KGHSH and CDR2 LQKENI. The V and J ends lost 1 base and 7 bases respectively, with 8 bases between them. CDR3 in amino acids: CASSPQTGNSPLHF. The CDR3 coding sequence is TGTGCCAGCTCACCACAAACGGGCAATTCACCCCTCCACTTT.

This chain joins TRBV11-2 and TRBJ1-1, with D perhaps matching TRBD1 (6 bases). The CDR3 extends over 13 amino acids. Germline CDR1 is SGHAT and CDR2 is FQNNGV. Trimming pared 4 bases from V and 1 base from J, leaving 7 bases between. The CDR3 coding sequence is TGTGCCAGCAGCTGGACAGCGAACACTGAAGCTTTCTTT. It translates to CASSWTANTEAFF.

A note on this clone: Other DNA sequences in this sample translate to the same CDR3. V and J are TRBV9 and TRBJ2-2; no definite D call. The V gene's germline CDR1 is SGDLS and CDR2 YYNGEE. The length of the CDR3 is 15 residues. V was pared by 0 bases and J by 1 base, with 7 bases between. CDR3 loop: CASSVVSGNTGELFF. DNA for the CDR3: TGTGCCAGCAGCGTAGTCAGTGGGAACACCGGGGAGCTGTTTTTT.

The CDR3 protein is CASSADTLGNQPQHF. CDR3 sequence (DNA): TGTGCCAGCAGTGCCGACACCCTGGGGAATCAGCCCCAGCATTTT. This rearrangement joins TRBV28 to TRBJ1-5, with D unclear. In germline, CDR1 is MDHEN, CDR2 SYDVKM. The CDR3 is made up of 15 amino acids. Trimming removed 5 bases at V and 4 bases at J, with 15 bases between.

This rearrangement joins TRBV7-8 to TRBJ2-5; 7 nucleotides agree with TRBD2. Germline V gives CDR1 SGHVS, CDR2 FQNEAQ. There are 14 residues in the CDR3. After removal of 1 base from V and 5 bases from J, the junction contained 4 bases not matched to a gene. Here the CDR3 reads CASSLGEGRETQYF. The DNA of the CDR3 is TGTGCCAGCAGCTTAGGGGAGGGCCGGGAGACCCAGTACTTC. Using reference TRBV7-8 and TRBJ2-5 for the parts outside the CDR3, the full variable domain is GAGVSQSPRYKVAKRGQDVALRCDPISGHVSLFWYQQALGQGPEFLTYFQNEAQLDKSGLPSDRFFAERPEGSVSTLKIQRTQQEDSAVYLCASSLGEGRETQYFGPGTRLLVL.

The chain couples TRBV11-2 to TRBJ2-3, with 14 positions matching TRBD2. Losses at the gene ends were 5 bases for V and 5 bases for J; bases not matched to a gene: 6. Germline CDR1 is SGHAT and CDR2 is FQNNGV. The CDR3 is 16 residues long. The CDR3 loop is CASSRLAGGLGDTQYF. CDR3 in DNA: TGTGCCAGCAGCCGACTAGCGGGGGGGCTAGGAGATACGCAGTATTTT.

This rearrangement joins TRBV7-2 to TRBJ2-1; tentative D call: TRBD1 (6 bases). With 5 bases removed from V and 6 bases from J, the gap between germline ends came to 17 bases. Germline CDR1 SGHTA, CDR2 FQGNSA. The CDR3 consists of 15 residues. This chain's CDR3 is CASSKGVATSNEQFF. CDR3 sequence (DNA): TGTGCCAGCAGCAAGGGGGTGGCTACCTCCAATGAGCAGTTCTTC. The full variable domain, in which reference TRBV7-2 and TRBJ2-1 provide the parts outside the CDR3, is GAGVSQSPSNKVTEKGKDVELRCDPISGHTALYWYRQSLGQGLEFLIYFQGNSAPDKSGLPSDRFSAERTGGSVSTLTIQRTQQEDSAVYLCASSKGVATSNEQFFGPGTRLTVL.